Listed here are 27 T cell receptor beta chains from one sample, sequenced in a study of regulatory T cells in long-lasting Graves disease. Construction of the TCR beta libraries employed iRepertoire HTBI primers in conjunction with Arm-PCR of CDR3 regions. TCRdb recomputed calls from the multiplex PCR reads with MiXCR, one row per CDR3 protein. The sample has about 470,000 distinct CDR3 sequences; 20% are singletons. Time point in this sample: persistent/refractory GD, antithyroid drugs over 5 years with positive TRAb. From PBMCs, RNA was extracted and then used to make the TCR library. The input for sequencing was peripheral blood mononuclear cells (PBMCs), taken when the disease was refractory, from a patient treated with antithyroid drugs. These receptors were obtained from a female donor with Graves disease.

This clonotype was counted between two and nine times. The J gene is TRBJ1-1, the V gene TRBV29-1, with unresolved D. V lost 4 bases, J lost 3 bases, and 9 bases lay in between. Germline loops: CDR1 SQVTM, CDR2 ANQGSEA. This CDR3 contains 12 residues. CDR3 protein: CSVGGAYTEAFF. CDR3 bases: TGCAGCGTTGGAGGAGCCTACACTGAAGCTTTCTTT.

Points on this clonotype: It may be a read error: a sequence one base away is much more abundant. Here the CDR3 omits its conserved ending phenylalanine or tryptophan, so a read error is the likely source. The V gene is TRBV2, the J gene TRBJ1-4; tentative D call: TRBD1 (5 bases). The CDR3 extends over 14 amino acids. Germline V gene data show CDR1 as SNHLY and CDR2 as FYNNEI. The V gene lost 8 bases and the J gene lost 8 bases, with 18 bases spanning the gap. CDR3 bases: TGTGCCAGCGAGGAGTTAGGGGTCGACGAAAAACTGTTTTCT. This codes for CASEELGVDEKLFS.

In its sample, this clonotype was seen many times. The V call is TRBV28, the J call TRBJ2-2, with D uncertain. There are 15 residues in the CDR3. Germline CDR1 and CDR2: MDHEN and SYDVKM. Trimming left V 3 bases short and J 3 bases short, with 11 bases between. The CDR3 region is CASSLVREYTGELFF. For the CDR3, the DNA is TGTGCCAGCAGTTTGGTTAGGGAATACACCGGGGAGCTGTTTTTT.

At least ten counts were recorded for this clonotype. This chain links TRBV28 with TRBJ1-3; D remains unclear. Germline values: CDR1 MDHEN, CDR2 SYDVKM. V dropped 5 bases and J dropped 0 bases, with 8 bases sitting between them. This CDR3 comprises 14 residues. The CDR3 sequence: CASSRPGSGNTIYF. The CDR3 DNA reads as TGTGCCAGCAGTCGCCCCGGCTCTGGAAACACCATATATTTT.

This clonotype was observed a few times. The V gene is TRBV19, the J gene TRBJ1-5; a weak D match, TRBD1 (5 bases). CDR1 and CDR2 (germline): LNHDA, SQIVND (reference sequence). The CDR3 runs to 12 residues. V lost 8 bases and J lost 3, with 8 bases in between. CDR3 residues: CASQGNNQPQHF. CDR3 DNA sequence: TGTGCCAGTCAGGGAAACAATCAGCCCCAGCATTTT.

The table lists this clonotype with a few counts. This chain links TRBV6-1 with TRBJ1-5; D gene ambiguous. Deletions cut 6 bases from V and 10 bases from J, with 25 bases between. Germline-derived CDR1 and CDR2 are MNHNS and SASEGT. This CDR3 is built from 16 residues. DNA for the CDR3: TGTGCCAGCAGGTCGCCCGGCAGGTCGAAGTCAGAACCCCAGCATTTT. Its translation is CASRSPGRSKSEPQHF.

Notes on this clonotype: Without the conserved terminal phenylalanine or tryptophan, this CDR3 likely stems from a read error. The chain recombines TRBV20-1 with TRBJ2-5; D perhaps matches TRBD2 (5 bases). CDR1 is DFQATT and CDR2 is SNEGSKA in the germline V gene (reference sequence). V was shortened by 2 bases and J by 4 bases, with 17 bases between the two germline ends. CDR3 length: 15 residues. CDR3 DNA: TGCAGTGCTAGACCCCCGAGGGTCTGGGGAGAGACCCAGTACCTC. Translation: CSARPPRVWGETQYL.

This clonotype was observed at least ten times. The rearrangement joins TRBV28 to TRBJ2-5; 11 nucleotides agree with TRBD2. CDR1 is MDHEN, CDR2 SYDVKM, per germline. The CDR3 runs to 18 residues. J gave up 0 bases and V 5 bases, and 11 bases lay outside the gene matches. In nucleotides, the CDR3 is TGTGCCAGCAGTAAACAACCTCCGGGACTAGCGGACCAAGAGACCCAGTACTTC. As protein: CASSKQPPGLADQETQYF.

This clonotype was counted at least ten times. V is TRBV28 and J is TRBJ2-3; D is undetermined. The germline V gene has CDR1 MDHEN and CDR2 SYDVKM. The ends were cut back, 4 bases at V and 2 bases at J, with 13 bases in the middle. The CDR3 runs 15 residues. The CDR3 DNA follows: TGTGCCAGCAGTTGGGGTCGGAGCAACACAGATACGCAGTATTTT. It codes for CASSWGRSNTDTQYF.

This clonotype was counted only a few times. The V gene is TRBV27, the J gene TRBJ1-1, with a tentative D call TRBD1 (6 bases). The CDR3 is 15 residues long. Trimming removed 6 bases from V and 6 bases from J, with 20 bases in between. Germline loops: CDR1 MNHEY, CDR2 SMNVEV (reference sequence). CDR3 amino acids: CASSPVSRTESEAFF. The DNA for the CDR3 is TGTGCCAGCAGCCCCGTAAGTCGGACAGAGTCTGAAGCTTTCTTT.

Here the CDR3 reads CASSLRDRDTQPQHF. The CDR3 bases are TGTGCCAGCAGCTTAAGGGACAGGGACACTCAGCCCCAGCATTTT. The V gene is TRBV7-2, the J gene TRBJ1-5; 9 bases map to TRBD1. Trimming removed 2 bases from V and 6 bases from J; junction bases left unmatched: 5. CDR3 length equals 15 residues. Germline loops: CDR1 SGHTA, CDR2 FQGNSA.

This chain links TRBV28 with TRBJ2-7; 10 bases agree with TRBD2. The V gene's germline CDR1 is MDHEN and CDR2 SYDVKM. Trimming removed 11 bases from V and 0 bases from J; junction bases left unmatched: 10. The CDR3 runs to 15 residues. The CDR3 DNA reads as TGTGCCGGGGGAAGCGGGAGGGCCTTCTCCTACGAGCAGTACTTC. Protein sequence: CAGGSGRAFSYEQYF.

This clonotype was counted many times. The J gene is TRBJ1-2, the V gene TRBV6-1; no reliable D call. This CDR3 is 14 amino acids long. V was pared by 6 bases and J by 0 bases, with 11 bases between. Germline CDR1 reads MNHNS; CDR2 reads SASEGT. In nucleotides, the CDR3 is TGTGCCAGCAGACCCGGGCAACCTAACTATGGCTACACCTTC. Translated: CASRPGQPNYGYTF.

The chain employs TRBV12-3 or TRBV12-4 and TRBJ2-1, with D perhaps being TRBD1 or TRBD2 (6 bases each). V lost 6 bases to trimming and J lost 7 bases, with 31 bases between them. The CDR3 contains 19 residues. CDR3 sequence (DNA): TGTGCCAGCAGCTTTTCTCCCGTCATGCTGGGGGGCGCCCAGAATGAGCAGTTCTTC. Protein sequence: CASSFSPVMLGGAQNEQFF.

This clonotype was detected ten times or more. The chain recombines TRBV7-2 with TRBJ2-5; 7 bases fit TRBD1. This CDR3 comprises 16 residues. V trimming: 2 bases; J trimming: 1 base; junction bases outside the gene matches: 7. The germline V gene has CDR1 SGHTA and CDR2 FQGNSA. The CDR3 loop reads CASSLNPAGGQETQYF. The CDR3, as DNA: TGTGCCAGCAGCTTAAACCCGGCAGGGGGCCAAGAGACCCAGTACTTC. The entire variable domain, with the rest obtained from reference TRBV7-2 and TRBJ2-5, is as follows: GAGVSQSPSNKVTEKGKDVELRCDPISGHTALYWYRQSLGQGLEFLIYFQGNSAPDKSGLPSDRFSAERTGGSVSTLTIQRTQQEDSAVYLCASSLNPAGGQETQYFGPGTRLLVL.

This clonotype turned up a few times. The chain carries TRBV7-3 and TRBJ2-1; 7 bases line up with TRBD2. This CDR3 is 15 amino acids long. Germline V gene sequence: CDR1 SGHTA, CDR2 FQGTGA. V was pared by 0 bases and J by 2 bases, with 1 base of the junction left unmatched. The CDR3 protein is CASSLTGLTYNEQFF. The CDR3 region has the DNA TGTGCCAGCAGCTTAACGGGACTAACCTACAATGAGCAGTTCTTC.

This clonotype was counted only a few times. The rearrangement joins TRBV7-9 to TRBJ1-1, with unresolved D. V dropped 1 base and J dropped 6 bases, with 12 bases sitting between them. The CDR3 sequence is 14 residues long. Germline CDR1 and CDR2: SEHNR and FQNEAQ (reference sequence). CDR3 bases: TGTGCCAGCAGCTTAGGGCCGGGTTCCCCTGAAGCTTTCTTT. Translated: CASSLGPGSPEAFF.

This clonotype was detected ten times or more. This chain links TRBV6-5 with TRBJ1-6; D is perhaps TRBD1 (5 bases). The germline V gene has CDR1 MNHEY and CDR2 SVGAGI. With 0 bases removed from V and 8 bases from J, the gap between germline ends came to 14 bases. CDR3 length: 16 residues. The CDR3 DNA sequence: TGTGCCAGCAGTTACTCAGGAGTAGGGACCTATTCACCCCTCCACTTT. Encoded protein: CASSYSGVGTYSPLHF.

On this clonotype itself: A much larger clone differs by one base, so this may be a read error. The chain links TRBV27 to TRBJ2-7; D perhaps matches TRBD2 (6 bases). Germline V gene lookup returns CDR1 MNHEY and CDR2 SMNVEV (reference sequence). The CDR3 is 15 amino acids. CDR3 loop: CVSSEERAAIYEQYF. The DNA of the CDR3 is TGTGTCAGCAGTGAGGAGCGGGCCGCAATCTACGAGCAGTACTTC.

This clonotype has more than one count but fewer than ten. This rearrangement joins TRBV27 to TRBJ2-5; 10 bases agree with TRBD2. Trimming at V came to 5 bases and at J to 2 bases, leaving 5 bases not matched to a gene. The germline CDR1 and CDR2 sequences are MNHEY and SMNVEV (reference sequence). This CDR3 comprises 15 residues. The CDR3 bases are TGTGCCAGCAGTAGCCTAGCGGGAGCGCAAGAGACCCAGTACTTC. Its translation is CASSSLAGAQETQYF.

As to this clonotype: This probably arose from a read error, given a far larger clone one base away. The conserved phenylalanine or tryptophan normally closing the CDR3 is absent here, so this likely arose from a read error. The chain links TRBV12-3 or TRBV12-4 to TRBJ1-6; 10 nucleotides match TRBD1. The CDR3 spans 16 residues. J was trimmed by 9 bases and V by 3 bases; bases with no gene match: 8. CDR3 in DNA: TGTGCCAGCAGTTTTGGCCGGGACAGGGGCAGTTCACCCCTCCACTCT. Translation gives CASSFGRDRGSSPLHS.

This clonotype was found many times. The V call is TRBV20-1, the J call TRBJ2-7, with D unclear. The CDR3 consists of 11 residues. The V gene's germline CDR1 is DFQATT and CDR2 SNEGSKA (reference sequence). V lost 3 bases to trimming and J lost 1 base, with 4 bases between them. The CDR3 DNA follows: TGCAGTGCTAGGGTATCCTACGAGCAGTACTTC. This gives the protein CSARVSYEQYF.

This clonotype was seen repeatedly, ten times or more. This rearrangement joins TRBV6-1 to TRBJ2-2, with a tentative D call TRBD2 (7 bases). The CDR3 covers 13 residues. CDR1 is MNHNS and CDR2 is SASEGT in the germline V gene. Trimming shortened V by 6 bases and J by 6 bases, and 11 bases separated the two germline ends. The CDR3 DNA reads TGTGCCAGCAGAAAAGGGGGGGCCGGGGAGCTGTTTTTT. Amino acid sequence: CASRKGGAGELFF.

This clonotype was seen a few times. The CDR3 protein is CAWNPGQGNQPQHF. CDR3 nucleotide sequence: TGTGCCTGGAATCCGGGACAGGGCAATCAGCCCCAGCATTTT. The chain combines TRBV30 with TRBJ1-5; 8 bases match TRBD1. Germline CDR1 GTSNPN, CDR2 SVGIG (reference sequence). The CDR3 totals 14 residues. Trimming took 4 bases from V and 2 from J; bases not matched to a gene: 4.

At least ten counts were recorded for this clonotype. The V and J genes are TRBV5-4 and TRBJ2-7; possible D gene TRBD1, 6 bases. Germline values: CDR1 SGHNT, CDR2 YYREEE (reference sequence). V gave up 4 bases and J gave up 6 bases, with 14 bases separating them. The CDR3 sequence is 13 residues long. CDR3 DNA sequence: TGTGCCAGCAGCCCAGGACGGACAGTCGAGCAGTACTTC. Its translation is CASSPGRTVEQYF.

This clonotype has only a few counts. The chain links TRBV20-1 to TRBJ2-7; TRBD2 agrees at 7 bases. The CDR3 runs 13 residues. Germline V gene sequence: CDR1 DFQATT, CDR2 SNEGSKA (reference sequence). V dropped 7 bases and J dropped 1; count of bases not matched to a gene: 7. The CDR3 nucleotides read TGCAGTGGGCGGGGGTTCTTATCCTACGAGCAGTACTTC. As protein: CSGRGFLSYEQYF.

The chain couples TRBV5-8 to TRBJ2-2; no definite D call. The V end was cut by 3 bases, the J end by 5 bases, with 8 bases between. Looked up from germline, CDR1 is SGHTS and CDR2 is YDEGEE. This CDR3 has 13 amino acids. The CDR3 DNA sequence: TGTGCCAGCAGCTGGAGCCAAACCGGGGAGCTGTTTTTT. Its protein product is CASSWSQTGELFF.